The 30 T cell receptor beta chains below all came from one sample that was sequenced in a study of T cells expressing NK-cell markers. TCRdb reprocessed the 5' RACE reads and reports one entry per CDR3 protein, with no DNA. The sample includes 150,000 or so distinct CDR3 sequences. Sequencing input: blood T cells: a sorted CD56 or NKG2C T cell subset, CD4+ or CD8+ T cells, or bulk PBMC T cells (not recorded which). These receptors all come from a woman aged 50 to 60 in good health.

The chain couples TRBV13 to TRBJ1-5; TCRdb lists TRBD1, though no DNA is available to test this call. Germline V CDR1 and CDR2: PRHDT, FYEKMQ (reference sequence). The CDR3 is made up of 19 amino acids. CDR3: CASSLMGRGPEMSNQPQHF.

The V and J genes are TRBV12-5 and TRBJ2-6; without DNA, the TCRdb call of TRBD2 cannot be checked. The CDR3 extends over 18 amino acids. Looked up from germline, CDR1 is LGHNT and CDR2 is FRNRAP. CDR3 sequence reads: CASGAHLTRSSGANVLTF.

This chain joins TRBV27 and TRBJ2-3; the D call from TCRdb, TRBD1, cannot be confirmed without DNA. This CDR3 comprises 16 residues. CDR1 and CDR2 from the germline V gene are MNHEY and SMNVEV (reference sequence). CDR3 in amino acids: CASSLFSGQSTDTQYF.

The chain uses TRBV4-1 and TRBJ2-1. Looked up from germline, CDR1 is MGHRA and CDR2 is YSYEKL. The CDR3 has 14 residues. CDR3 sequence: CASSQNFRDNDQFF.

The chain is built from TRBV7-9 and TRBJ2-1; checking the TCRdb D call of TRBD2 is not possible without DNA. This CDR3 has 15 amino acids. CDR1 and CDR2 (germline): SEHNR, FQNEAQ (reference sequence). The CDR3 loop is CASSLRTSDYNEQFF.

V is TRBV24-1 and J is TRBJ2-1; TCRdb lists TRBD2, though no DNA is available to test this call. The length of the CDR3 is 13 residues. Germline-derived CDR1 and CDR2 are KGHDR and SFDVKD. The CDR3 here is CATKEREGFEQFF.

This chain uses TRBV4-1 with TRBJ2-1; TCRdb outputs TRBD1, but without DNA this stays unchecked. CDR3 length equals 13 residues. From germline, CDR1 is MGHRA and CDR2 YSYEKL. The CDR3 here is CASSQAPLNEQFF.

V is TRBV11-1 and J is TRBJ2-2. The CDR3 totals 18 residues. From germline, CDR1 is SGHAT and CDR2 FQDESV (reference sequence). CDR3 residues: CASSLAPYSAANTGELFF.

This chain joins TRBV7-2 and TRBJ2-2; the TCRdb call, TRBD1, lacks DNA for checking. Germline CDR1 reads SGHTA; CDR2 reads FQGNSA. The length of the CDR3 is 16 residues. The CDR3 loop is CASSPPGTGGSGELFF. Full variable domain (outside the CDR3, taken from reference TRBV7-2 and TRBJ2-2): GAGVSQSPSNKVTEKGKDVELRCDPISGHTALYWYRQSLGQGLEFLIYFQGNSAPDKSGLPSDRFSAERTGGSVSTLTIQRTQQEDSAVYLCASSPPGTGGSGELFFGEGSRLTVL.

The V gene is TRBV6-5, the J gene TRBJ2-3; absent DNA, TCRdb's TRBD1 call cannot be checked. CDR3 length: 12 residues. CDR1 is MNHEY and CDR2 is SVGAGI in the germline V gene. This CDR3 is CASSQGGDTQYF.

The chain recombines TRBV6-5 with TRBJ2-5; TCRdb lists TRBD2, though no DNA is available to test this call. CDR1 and CDR2 (germline): MNHEY, SVGAGI. The CDR3 extends over 15 amino acids. CDR3 residues: CASTTGTSLGETQYF.

The CDR3 spells CAISEAGSNQPQHF. V is TRBV10-3 and J is TRBJ1-5. CDR1 and CDR2 (germline): ENHRY, SYGVKD. The CDR3 is made up of 14 amino acids.

This clonotype counts as medium-sized (0.01 to 0.1%) by frequency. The chain employs TRBV28 and TRBJ2-1; the D call of TRBD2 rests on TCRdb alone, since no DNA is present to check it. The germline CDR1 and CDR2 sequences are MDHEN and SYDVKM. The CDR3 has 14 residues. This chain's CDR3 is CASSLGTSPNEQFF.

The rearrangement uses TRBV5-5 and TRBJ2-1; TCRdb's D gene call, TRBD1, goes unchecked for lack of DNA. The CDR3 runs 15 residues. Germline CDR1 reads SGHKS; CDR2 reads YYEKEE (reference sequence). CDR3 loop: CASSLQGREGNEQFF.

The J gene is TRBJ1-2, the V gene TRBV3-1; TCRdb's D call, TRBD1, is unchecked because there is no DNA. Germline assignment: CDR1 LGHDT and CDR2 YNNKEL (reference sequence). CDR3 length: 16 residues. CDR3 amino acids: CASSPGRGNPNYGYTF.

This chain uses TRBV5-1 with TRBJ2-1; TCRdb calls TRBD2, which cannot be checked without DNA. From germline, CDR1 is SGHRS and CDR2 YFSETQ. The CDR3 spans 17 residues. CDR3 region: CASSLGQRALSYNEQFF.

This rearrangement joins TRBV29-1 to TRBJ2-1; TCRdb calls TRBD2, which cannot be checked without DNA. CDR3 size: 13 residues. Germline V gene data show CDR1 as SQVTM and CDR2 as ANQGSEA. The CDR3 reads CSARGGTTNEQFF.

The rearrangement links TRBV28 to TRBJ2-2. The CDR3 loop spans 13 amino acids. The V gene's germline CDR1 is MDHEN and CDR2 SYDVKM. The chain's CDR3 is CASGIRVPGELFF.

The chain joins TRBV7-9 to TRBJ2-7. The germline V gene has CDR1 SEHNR and CDR2 FQNEAQ (reference sequence). This CDR3 is built from 14 residues. The CDR3 spells CARSHRDSSYEQYF.

The chain employs TRBV4-1 and TRBJ2-1; lacking DNA, the TRBD2 call made by TCRdb goes unchecked. The CDR3 covers 17 residues. CDR1 MGHRA and CDR2 YSYEKL come from the germline V gene. The CDR3 protein is CASSPSSESLSYNEQFF.

The V gene is TRBV6-5, the J gene TRBJ1-1; the TRBD1 assignment by TCRdb is unverifiable without DNA. The CDR3 consists of 15 residues. Germline V gene data show CDR1 as MNHEY and CDR2 as SVGAGI. This chain's CDR3 is CASSSIRSGRTEAFF.

The chain has TRBV13 and TRBJ2-7; TCRdb picks TRBD1, but there is no DNA to check that call. The CDR3 is 13 amino acids. Per the germline V gene, CDR1 is PRHDT and CDR2 is FYEKMQ (reference sequence). The chain's CDR3 is CASSIWAGYEQYF.

V usage is TRBV6-1 and J usage is TRBJ1-2; TCRdb calls TRBD1, which cannot be checked without DNA. This CDR3 comprises 14 residues. Germline V CDR1 and CDR2: MNHNS, SASEGT. The CDR3 region is CASTPWLANYGYTF.

This sequence joins TRBV2 and TRBJ1-1; the TRBD1 assignment by TCRdb is unverifiable without DNA. This CDR3 comprises 16 residues. In germline, CDR1 is SNHLY, CDR2 FYNNEI. CDR3 amino acids: CASSPSGTGFLTEAFF.

This rearrangement joins TRBV6-5 to TRBJ2-1; TCRdb calls TRBD2, which cannot be checked without DNA. The CDR3 contains 16 residues. Per germline, CDR1 MNHEY and CDR2 SVGAGI. CDR3 sequence reads: CASSTRTSGRSDEQFF.

The chain carries TRBV24-1 and TRBJ2-3; TCRdb returns TRBD2, unconfirmable since there is no DNA. Per germline, CDR1 KGHDR and CDR2 SFDVKD. This CDR3 is 13 amino acids long. The CDR3 here is CATSDRDLDTQYF.

The gene calls are TRBV29-1 and TRBJ1-2; TCRdb selects TRBD1, and the lack of DNA leaves this call unchecked. The germline V gene encodes CDR1 SQVTM and CDR2 ANQGSEA. The CDR3 is 14 residues long. This chain's CDR3 is CSVVRDTSDYGYTF.

The chain has TRBV20-1 and TRBJ1-2; the TCRdb call, TRBD1, lacks DNA for checking. The CDR3 covers 15 residues. Germline lookup yields CDR1 DFQATT and CDR2 SNEGSKA (reference sequence). This chain's CDR3 is CSARIGQGLNYGYTF.

This sequence joins TRBV5-6 and TRBJ2-2; TCRdb designates TRBD1, a call that cannot be tested without DNA. The CDR3 extends over 16 amino acids. CDR1 and CDR2 from the germline V gene are SGHDT and YYEEEE. CDR3 in amino acids: CASSLYGQGMTGELFF. The full variable domain, with the rest looked up from reference TRBV5-6 and TRBJ2-2, is DAGVTQSPTHLIKTRGQQVTLRCSPKSGHDTVSWYQQALGQGPQFIFQYYEEEERQRGNFPDRFSGHQFPNYSSELNVNALLLGDSALYLCASSLYGQGMTGELFFGEGSRLTVL.

The chain uses TRBV4-1 and TRBJ2-2; as DNA is missing, the TRBD1 call by TCRdb cannot be tested. The CDR3 has 15 amino acids. The germline V gene encodes CDR1 MGHRA and CDR2 YSYEKL. The CDR3 reads CASSQIWGADGELFF.